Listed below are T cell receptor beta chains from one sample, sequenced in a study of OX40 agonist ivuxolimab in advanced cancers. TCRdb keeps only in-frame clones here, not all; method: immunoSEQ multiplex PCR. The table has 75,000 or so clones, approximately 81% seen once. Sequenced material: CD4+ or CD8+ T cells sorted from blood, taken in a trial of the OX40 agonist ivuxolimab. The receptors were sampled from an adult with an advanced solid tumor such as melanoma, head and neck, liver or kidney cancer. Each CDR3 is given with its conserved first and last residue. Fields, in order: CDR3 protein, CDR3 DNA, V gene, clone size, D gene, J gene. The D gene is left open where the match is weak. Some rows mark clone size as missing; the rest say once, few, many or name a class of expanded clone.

CDR3aa: CASGRTPYEQYF
CDR3nt: TGTGCCAGCGGGAGGACCCCCTACGAGCAGTACTTC
v_gene: TRBV6-5
abundance: NA
d_gene: NA
j_gene: TRBJ2-7

CDR3aa: CASSPNRPGKGGRNTIYF
CDR3nt: TGTGCCAGCTCACCAAATCGCCCTGGAAAGGGAGGGAGAAACACCATATATTTT
v_gene: TRBV18
abundance: NA
d_gene: NA
j_gene: TRBJ1-3

CDR3aa: CATSSQSPSIQYF
CDR3nt: TGTGCCACCAGCAGCCAGTCCCCCAGCATTCAGTACTTC
v_gene: TRBV15
abundance: NA
d_gene: NA
j_gene: TRBJ2-4

CDR3aa: CATGGARTNYGYTF
CDR3nt: TGTGCCACCGGGGGAGCACGCACGAACTATGGCTACACCTTC
v_gene: TRBV2
abundance: NA
d_gene: NA
j_gene: TRBJ1-2

CDR3aa: CASSISATTNNQPQHF
CDR3nt: TGTGCCAGTAGTATCTCCGCCACGACTAACAATCAGCCCCAGCATTTT
v_gene: TRBV19
abundance: NA
d_gene: NA
j_gene: TRBJ1-5

CDR3aa: CASSGASGGFETQYF
CDR3nt: TGCGCCAGCTCTGGGGCTAGCGGTGGTTTTGAGACCCAGTACTTC
v_gene: TRBV5-1
abundance: NA
d_gene: TRBD2
j_gene: TRBJ2-5

CDR3aa: CASSSGQVNTEAFF
CDR3nt: TGTGCCAGCAGTTCGGGACAAGTGAACACTGAAGCTTTCTTT
v_gene: TRBV28
abundance: NA
d_gene: NA
j_gene: TRBJ1-1

CDR3aa: CASSIGNWVMNTEAFF
CDR3nt: TGTGCCAGCAGCATAGGAAACTGGGTCATGAACACTGAAGCTTTCTTT
v_gene: TRBV11-2
abundance: few
d_gene: NA
j_gene: TRBJ1-1

CDR3aa: CASSLVIKETQYF
CDR3nt: TGTGCCAGCAGCTTAGTGATAAAAGAGACCCAGTACTTC
v_gene: TRBV7-2
abundance: NA
d_gene: NA
j_gene: TRBJ2-5

CDR3aa: CASSEWGNTEAFF
CDR3nt: TGTGCCAGCAGCGAATGGGGGAACACTGAAGCTTTCTTT
v_gene: TRBV11-3
abundance: NA
d_gene: NA
j_gene: TRBJ1-1

CDR3aa: CAISESLFRQVVSGANVLTF
CDR3nt: TGTGCCATCAGTGAGTCTTTGTTCCGACAGGTCGTCTCTGGGGCCAACGTCCTGACTTTC
v_gene: TRBV10-3
abundance: NA
d_gene: NA
j_gene: TRBJ2-6

CDR3aa: CASSFTDTQYF
CDR3nt: TGTGCCAGCAGTTTCACCGATACGCAGTATTTT
v_gene: TRBV5-4
abundance: NA
d_gene: NA
j_gene: TRBJ2-3